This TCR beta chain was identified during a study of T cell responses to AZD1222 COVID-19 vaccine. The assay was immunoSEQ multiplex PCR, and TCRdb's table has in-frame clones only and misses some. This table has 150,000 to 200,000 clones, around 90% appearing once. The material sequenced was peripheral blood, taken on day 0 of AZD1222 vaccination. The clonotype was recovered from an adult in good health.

CDR3 region: CASSVSGSPGNTIYF. CDR3 in DNA: TGTGCCAGCAGCGTATCAGGGTCCCCTGGAAACACCATATATTTT. The chain recombines TRBV5-4 with TRBJ1-3, with D possibly being TRBD1 (5 bases). Germline CDR1 is SGHNT and CDR2 is YYREEE (reference sequence). V lost 4 bases to trimming and J lost 2 bases, with 13 bases between them. CDR3 length equals 15 residues.